Sequencing of this T cell receptor (beta chain) was carried out in a study of control samples from healthy donors and cancer patients. This CDR3 comprises 16 residues. The repertoire was sequenced with immunoSEQ multiplex PCR; TCRdb's copy has only in-frame clones and lacks some. The sample lists about 220,000 clones, just under 95% occurring once. This receptor was taken from a man in his forties or fifties in good health. Sequenced: blood. The chain links TRBV21-1 to TRBJ1-1. TRBV21-1 is a listed pseudogene. The CDR3: CASSKVGRDRDTEAFF. The CDR3 coding sequence is TGTGCCAGCAGCAAAGTTGGCAGGGACCGGGACACTGAAGCTTTCTTT.